This T cell receptor (beta chain) was sequenced in a study of OX40 agonist ivuxolimab in advanced cancers. The CDR3 extends over 14 amino acids. The germline V gene encodes CDR1 MNHEY and CDR2 SMNVEV (reference sequence). Between the trimmed V and J ends, which lost 6 bases and 2 bases, there was a span of 10 bases. Blood specimens came from baseline, cycle 4 day 1, and cycle 7 day 1. Assay: immunoSEQ multiplex PCR; the TCRdb copy retains only in-frame clones and omits some. There are around 25,000 clones in the sample; approximately 80% occur only once, and around a quarter lies in the top ten. The sample here was CD4+ or CD8+ T cells sorted from blood, taken in a trial of the OX40 agonist ivuxolimab. The gene calls are TRBV27 and TRBJ2-2, with TRBD2 as a possible D gene (6 bases). The clonotype comes from an adult with an advanced solid tumor such as melanoma, head and neck, liver or kidney cancer. CDR3 nucleotide sequence: TGTGCCAGCAGCGGGACTTTTAACACCGGGGAGCTGTTTTTT. It is translated as CASSGTFNTGELFF.